The present entry profiles one T cell receptor (beta chain) with its context. Repertoires were generated with immunoSEQ multiplex PCR, while TCRdb's copy carries only in-frame clones and drops some. The repertoire includes 30,000 to 45,000 clones, approximately 90% of them detected once, and roughly 7.2% sits in the top ten. This entry comes from a study of blood T cell repertoires in COVID-19. CDR3 length: 17 residues. The J segment lost 5 bases and the V segment lost 6 bases, leaving 15 bases of the junction unmatched. Germline values: CDR1 MGHDK, CDR2 SYGVNS. This chain uses TRBV25-1 with TRBJ2-2, with 7 bases that match TRBD1. This TCR came from a human donor in a cohort sampled during active COVID-19. The specimen sequenced was peripheral blood. CDR3 sequence (DNA): TGTGCCAGCAGCGCAACACGTTCCGGGACAGCTACCGGGGAGCTGTTTTTT. This translates into CASSATRSGTATGELFF.